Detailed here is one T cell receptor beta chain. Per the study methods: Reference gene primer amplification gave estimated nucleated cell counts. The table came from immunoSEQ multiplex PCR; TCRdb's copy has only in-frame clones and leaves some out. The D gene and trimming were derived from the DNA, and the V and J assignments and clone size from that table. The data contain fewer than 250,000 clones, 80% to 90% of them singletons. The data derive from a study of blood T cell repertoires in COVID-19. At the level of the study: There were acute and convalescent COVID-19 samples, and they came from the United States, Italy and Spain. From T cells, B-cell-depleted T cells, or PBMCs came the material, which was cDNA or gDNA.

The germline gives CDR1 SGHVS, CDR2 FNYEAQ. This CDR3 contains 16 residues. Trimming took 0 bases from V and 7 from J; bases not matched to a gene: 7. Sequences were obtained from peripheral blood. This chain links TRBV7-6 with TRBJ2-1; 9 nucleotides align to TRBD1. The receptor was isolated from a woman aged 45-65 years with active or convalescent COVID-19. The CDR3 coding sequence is TGTGCCAGCAGCTTAGCCCCCGGGACAGGGACGAATGAGCAGTTCTTC. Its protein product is CASSLAPGTGTNEQFF. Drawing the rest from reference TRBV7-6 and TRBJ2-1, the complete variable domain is GAGVSQSPRYKVTKRGQDVALRCDPISGHVSLYWYRQALGQGPEFLTYFNYEAQQDKSGLPNDRFSAERPEGSISTLTIQRTEQRDSAMYRCASSLAPGTGTNEQFFGPGTRLTVL.